This TCR beta chain was captured by sequencing in a study of CD8 T cells in ankylosing spondylitis. Whole-study findings and limits: A TCR beta motif made of several highly homologous variants seemed typical of ankylosing spondylitis blood.

Many counts were recorded for this clonotype. The target antigen is unknown. CDR3 size: 14 residues. V lost 0 bases and J lost 4; bases outside the gene matches: 1. A quantitative 5'-RACE method, one with molecular barcodes, was used to make TCR beta libraries. Using its own MiXCR run on the 5' RACE reads, TCRdb lists one record per CDR3 protein. Seen here are nearly 350,000 distinct CDR3 sequences, about 15% observed once, and the top ten hold about 1.1%. This clonotype was sampled from a male donor with ankylosing spondylitis or in good health (not recorded which). The chain recombines TRBV12-3 or TRBV12-4 with TRBJ2-3; 7 bases match TRBD2. The sample taken for sequencing was blood, either unsorted or a sorted T cell fraction (not recorded which). The DNA of the CDR3 is TGTGCCAGCAGTTTAGCGCTAGCGGCAGATACGCAGTATTTT. This sequence encodes CASSLALAADTQYF.